These T cell receptor beta chains were read from a single sample in a study of long-term antiretroviral therapy in people with HIV. Repertoires were generated with immunoSEQ multiplex PCR, while TCRdb's copy carries only in-frame clones and drops some. The data contain 16,000 or so clones, 60% to 85% of them singletons. This material consisted of unsorted PBMCs, taken 2.1 to 2.2 years before starting antiretroviral therapy. The origin of the receptors is a man aged 25-40 years with HIV. The CDR3 runs from the conserved cysteine through the conserved F or W.

j_call	v_call	cdr3_aa
TRBJ2-7	TRBV19	CASSIWDNLDEQYF
TRBJ2-3	TRBV11-2	CASSSGGVGTDTQYF
TRBJ1-5	TRBV27	CASSMDRFTAQPQHF
TRBJ2-1	TRBV4-2	CASSRADRLAGGDEQFF
TRBJ2-7	TRBV29-1	CSVEAGAYEQYF
TRBJ1-6	TRBV7-6	CASSPQVGNSPLHF
TRBJ1-6	TRBV6-6	CASTTTSNSPLHF
TRBJ1-1	TRBV19	CASISPGTLYTEAFF
TRBJ1-1	TRBV19	CASISRLGSLNTEAFF
TRBJ2-2	TRBV10-2	CASCTGTRNTGELFF
TRBJ1-5	TRBV7-8	CASSNPGNQPQHF
TRBJ1-2	TRBV9	CASSVEPGADYGYTF
TRBJ2-2	TRBV7-3	CASSSSGGAHGELFF
TRBJ2-1	TRBV7-9	CASSLLVSGNEQFF
TRBJ2-6	TRBV2	CASSEYSKSSGANVLTF
TRBJ1-1	TRBV10-2	CASSGNTEAFF